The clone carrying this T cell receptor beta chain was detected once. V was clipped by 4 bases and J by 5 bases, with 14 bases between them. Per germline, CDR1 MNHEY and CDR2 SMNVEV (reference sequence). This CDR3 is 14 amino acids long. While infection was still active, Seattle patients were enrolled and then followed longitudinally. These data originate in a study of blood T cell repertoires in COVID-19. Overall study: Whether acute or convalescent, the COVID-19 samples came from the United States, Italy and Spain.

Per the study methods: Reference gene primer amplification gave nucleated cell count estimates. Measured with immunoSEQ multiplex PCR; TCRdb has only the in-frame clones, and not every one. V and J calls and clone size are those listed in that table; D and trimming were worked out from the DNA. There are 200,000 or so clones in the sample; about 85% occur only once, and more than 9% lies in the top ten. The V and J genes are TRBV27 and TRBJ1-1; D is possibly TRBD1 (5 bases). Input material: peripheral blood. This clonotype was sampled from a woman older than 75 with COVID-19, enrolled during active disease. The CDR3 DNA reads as TGTGCCAGCAGTTCCGCGGGGGTATGGACTGAAGCTTTCTTT. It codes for CASSSAGVWTEAFF.